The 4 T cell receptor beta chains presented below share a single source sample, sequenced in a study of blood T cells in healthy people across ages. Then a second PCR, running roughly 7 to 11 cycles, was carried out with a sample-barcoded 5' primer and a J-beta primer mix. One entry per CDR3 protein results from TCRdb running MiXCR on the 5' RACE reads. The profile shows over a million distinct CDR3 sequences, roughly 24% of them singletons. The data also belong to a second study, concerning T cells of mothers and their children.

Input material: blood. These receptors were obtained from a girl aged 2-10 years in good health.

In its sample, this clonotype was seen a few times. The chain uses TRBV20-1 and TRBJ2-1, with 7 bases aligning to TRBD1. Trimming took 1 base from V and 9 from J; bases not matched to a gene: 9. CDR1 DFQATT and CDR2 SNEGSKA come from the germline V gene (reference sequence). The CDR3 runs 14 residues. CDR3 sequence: CSARGTGLGVEQFF. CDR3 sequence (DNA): TGCAGTGCTAGAGGGACAGGCCTCGGGGTTGAGCAGTTCTTC.

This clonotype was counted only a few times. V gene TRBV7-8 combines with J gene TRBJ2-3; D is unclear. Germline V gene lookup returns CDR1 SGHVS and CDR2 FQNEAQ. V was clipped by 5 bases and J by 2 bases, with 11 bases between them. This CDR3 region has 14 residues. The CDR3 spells CASSAADPTDTQYF. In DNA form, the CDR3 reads TGTGCCAGCAGCGCCGCAGACCCCACAGATACGCAGTATTTT.

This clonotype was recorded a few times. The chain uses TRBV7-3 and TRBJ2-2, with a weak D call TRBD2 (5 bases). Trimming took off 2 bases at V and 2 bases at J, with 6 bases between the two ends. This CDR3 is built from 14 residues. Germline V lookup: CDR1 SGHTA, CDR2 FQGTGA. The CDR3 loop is CASSLWTNTGELFF. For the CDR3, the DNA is TGTGCCAGCAGCTTATGGACTAACACCGGGGAGCTGTTTTTT.

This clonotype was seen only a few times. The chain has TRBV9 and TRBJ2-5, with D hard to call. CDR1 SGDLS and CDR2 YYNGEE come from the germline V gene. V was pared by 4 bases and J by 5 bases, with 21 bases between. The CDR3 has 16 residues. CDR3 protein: CASSQRPSIGEETQYF. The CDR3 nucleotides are TGTGCCAGCAGCCAACGGCCCTCGATAGGCGAGGAGACCCAGTACTTC.